What follows are 32 T cell receptor beta chains derived from one specimen sequenced in a study of OX40 agonist ivuxolimab in advanced cancers. Clones were sequenced by immunoSEQ multiplex PCR, and TCRdb holds only the in-frame ones, with some missing. The table lists tens of thousands of clones, under 90% of them singletons. Sequencing was performed on CD4+ or CD8+ T cells sorted from blood, taken in a trial of the OX40 agonist ivuxolimab. The receptors were sampled from an adult with an advanced solid tumor such as melanoma, head and neck, liver or kidney cancer.

The V and J genes are TRBV6-1 and TRBJ2-1; possible D gene TRBD2, 6 bases. Trimming pared 7 bases from V and 4 bases from J, leaving 14 bases between. Germline V CDR1 and CDR2: MNHNS, SASEGT. This CDR3 has 14 amino acids. CDR3 in DNA: TGTGCCAGCATGGGGGACTTGGTTTACAATGAGCAGTTCTTC. Its protein is CASMGDLVYNEQFF.

The CDR3 DNA reads TGTGCCAGTAGTGTACAGGGCGGGAACACTGAAGCTTTCTTT. It encodes CASSVQGGNTEAFF. The chain is built from TRBV19 and TRBJ1-1; a weak D match, TRBD1 (6 bases). Germline loops: CDR1 LNHDA, CDR2 SQIVND (reference sequence). The germline V and J ends were trimmed by 5 bases and 1 base, with 11 bases remaining between them. The CDR3 runs 14 residues. Drawing the rest from reference TRBV19 and TRBJ1-1, the complete variable domain is DGGITQSPKYLFRKEGQNVTLSCEQNLNHDAMYWYRQDPGQGLRLIYYSQIVNDFQKGDIAEGYSVSREKKESFPLTVTSAQKNPTAFYLCASSVQGGNTEAFFGQGTRLTVV.

The chain joins TRBV7-2 to TRBJ2-7, with 7 nucleotides matching TRBD1. Germline V gene lookup returns CDR1 SGHTA and CDR2 FQGNSA. V trimming: 3 bases; J trimming: 2 bases; junction bases outside the gene matches: 16. This CDR3 is 18 amino acids long. The CDR3 bases are TGTGCCAGCAGCTTCCGACAGGGTCAATCATCTTACCCCTACGAGCAGTACTTC. The encoded protein is CASSFRQGQSSYPYEQYF.

This clone appeared once. The chain joins TRBV7-2 to TRBJ2-2, with no clear D. Germline CDR1 is SGHTA and CDR2 is FQGNSA. The CDR3 runs to 14 residues. Trimming removed 5 bases from V and 0 bases from J, with 7 bases in between. The CDR3 spells CASSPVANTGELFF. CDR3 DNA: TGTGCCAGCAGCCCCGTTGCGAACACCGGGGAGCTGTTTTTT.

The CDR3, as DNA: TGTGCCAGCAGCCCTACAGGGAGCTCCTACAATGAGCAGTTCTTC. Translating it yields CASSPTGSSYNEQFF. This sequence joins TRBV5-6 and TRBJ2-1; D perhaps matches TRBD1 (6 bases). Germline-derived CDR1 and CDR2 are SGHDT and YYEEEE. The V end was cut by 4 bases, the J end by 0 bases, with 11 bases between. The CDR3 is 15 residues long.

This chain joins TRBV2 and TRBJ1-2, with D tentatively TRBD1 (5 bases). V was pared by 3 bases and J by 4 bases, with 18 bases between. The germline CDR1 and CDR2 sequences are SNHLY and FYNNEI. The CDR3 runs to 16 residues. The CDR3 reads CASSDGRGQEAYGYTF. CDR3 DNA sequence: TGTGCCAGCAGTGATGGGAGGGGCCAAGAAGCCTATGGCTACACCTTC.

The chain carries TRBV29-1 and TRBJ1-4; no clear D gene. Germline V gives CDR1 SQVTM, CDR2 ANQGSEA. This CDR3 is built from 13 residues. V lost 6 bases, J lost 4 bases, and 12 bases lay in between. CDR3 region: CSVTPGNNEKLFF. The CDR3 DNA is TGCAGCGTGACGCCCGGGAATAATGAAAAACTGTTTTTT.

This chain uses TRBV30 with TRBJ2-2; TRBD1 is a possible D gene (6 bases). The germline gives CDR1 GTSNPN, CDR2 SVGIG (reference sequence). Trimming stripped 0 bases from V and 2 bases from J, with 10 bases between. CDR3 size: 15 residues. The CDR3 loop reads CAWSVRGLNTGELFF. In DNA, the CDR3 is TGTGCCTGGAGTGTCAGGGGATTAAACACCGGGGAGCTGTTTTTT.

The CDR3 nucleotides read TGTGCCAGCAGTCCAGTGGGCGGGAGGGCCTACGAGCAGTACTTC. Translated, it gives CASSPVGGRAYEQYF. This sequence joins TRBV6-5 and TRBJ2-7; 9 bases line up with TRBD2. The germline V gene encodes CDR1 MNHEY and CDR2 SVGAGI. The CDR3 totals 15 residues. The junction had 7 bases not matched to a gene; V was cut back by 5 bases and J by 2 bases.

The chain is built from TRBV5-1 and TRBJ2-7; 9 nucleotides line up with TRBD2. V trimming: 1 base; J trimming: 6 bases; junction bases outside the gene matches: 8. CDR1 and CDR2 (germline): SGHRS, YFSETQ. CDR3 size: 15 residues. This chain's CDR3 is CASSLIAGEQPEQYF. The CDR3 nucleotides read TGCGCCAGCAGCTTGATAGCGGGAGAACAGCCCGAGCAGTACTTC.

Concerning this clone itself: One end of the junction varies from germline; a read error may be responsible. This sequence joins TRBV4-2 and TRBJ1-6; D not resolved. The CDR3 contains 14 residues. The germline V gene has CDR1 LGHNA and CDR2 YNFKEQ. CDR3 nucleotide sequence: TGTGCCAGCAGCCAAGATTTATCGAATTCACCCTTCCACTTT. Translated: CASSQDLSNSPFHF.

This sequence joins TRBV7-3 and TRBJ2-1, with D unresolved. Germline lookup yields CDR1 SGHTA and CDR2 FQGTGA. This CDR3 is built from 13 residues. Trimming removed 5 bases from V and 7 bases from J, with 12 bases in between. CDR3 amino acids: CASSANLGNEQFF. CDR3 nucleotides: TGTGCCAGCAGCGCGAATCTGGGGAATGAGCAGTTCTTC.

This chain links TRBV11-2 with TRBJ2-5; tentatively, D is TRBD1 or TRBD2 (6 bases each). With 3 bases removed from V and 11 bases from J, the gap between germline ends came to 16 bases. The CDR3 consists of 13 residues. From germline, CDR1 is SGHAT and CDR2 FQNNGV. CDR3 nucleotide sequence: TGTGCCAGCAGCTTTGGGGGGCTCGATGAGCAGTACTTC. Amino acid sequence: CASSFGGLDEQYF.

CDR3 region: CASREGAGNEKLFF. Written as DNA, the CDR3 is TGTGCCAGCAGGGAGGGGGCTGGTAATGAAAAACTGTTTTTT. The V call is TRBV28, the J call TRBJ1-4; 7 nucleotides match TRBD1. V gave up 6 bases and J gave up 4 bases; unmatched junction bases: 5. The germline V gene encodes CDR1 MDHEN and CDR2 SYDVKM. This CDR3 is built from 14 residues.

The CDR3 is CASSWGTGDYGYTF. The CDR3 DNA sequence: TGTGCCAGCAGTTGGGGGACAGGGGACTATGGCTACACCTTC. The chain employs TRBV6-6 and TRBJ1-2; 10 positions match TRBD1. The ends lost 4 bases at V and 3 bases at J; junction bases unmatched: 2. CDR3 length equals 14 residues. The germline V gene encodes CDR1 MNHNY and CDR2 SVGAGI (reference sequence).

The genes are TRBV19 and TRBJ2-2; D may be TRBD1 (6 bases). Germline loops: CDR1 LNHDA, CDR2 SQIVND (reference sequence). The CDR3 is made up of 14 amino acids. The V gene lost 3 bases and the J gene lost 2 bases, with 7 bases spanning the gap. The CDR3 protein is CASSMTGNTGELFF. The CDR3 DNA follows: TGTGCCAGTAGTATGACAGGAAACACCGGGGAGCTGTTTTTT. The whole variable domain, filled in from reference TRBV19 and TRBJ2-2, reads DGGITQSPKYLFRKEGQNVTLSCEQNLNHDAMYWYRQDPGQGLRLIYYSQIVNDFQKGDIAEGYSVSREKKESFPLTVTSAQKNPTAFYLCASSMTGNTGELFFGEGSRLTVL.

This clone was seen only a few times. The genes are TRBV28 and TRBJ1-4; D not certain. The CDR3 runs 14 residues. Trimming removed 5 bases from V and 2 bases from J, with 9 bases in between. CDR1 and CDR2 (germline): MDHEN, SYDVKM. CDR3 nucleotides: TGTGCCAGCAGTACGTTGGCGACTAATGAAAAACTGTTTTTT. Translation gives CASSTLATNEKLFF.

The V gene is TRBV28, the J gene TRBJ2-2; D is possibly TRBD1 or TRBD2 (5 bases each). Germline V gives CDR1 MDHEN, CDR2 SYDVKM. The CDR3 loop spans 16 amino acids. Trimming stripped 4 bases from V and 6 bases from J, with 18 bases between. The CDR3: CASSYMRRGVAGELFF. CDR3 in DNA: TGTGCCAGCAGTTATATGAGGAGAGGGGTGGCCGGGGAGCTGTTTTTT. Supplemented by reference TRBV28 and TRBJ2-2, the full variable domain reads DVKVTQSSRYLVKRTGEKVFLECVQDMDHENMFWYRQDPGLGLRLIYFSYDVKMKEKGDIPEGYSVSREKKERFSLILESASTNQTSMYLCASSYMRRGVAGELFFGEGSRLTVL.

The chain employs TRBV19 and TRBJ2-7; D is possibly TRBD2 (7 bases). CDR1 is LNHDA, CDR2 SQIVND, per germline (reference sequence). There are 14 residues in the CDR3. V shed 7 bases and J shed 1 base, with 14 bases lying between them. CDR3 nucleotide sequence: TGTGCCAGTAACCGAGGGAGGGGGTCCTACGAGCAGTACTTC. This encodes CASNRGRGSYEQYF.

The chain couples TRBV6-1 to TRBJ2-1, with D perhaps TRBD1 (6 bases). The CDR3 spans 13 residues. Germline V gene sequence: CDR1 MNHNS, CDR2 SASEGT. Trimming pared 5 bases from V and 4 bases from J, leaving 9 bases between. This CDR3 is CASSSQGYNEQFF. The CDR3 region has the DNA TGTGCCAGCAGTTCACAGGGTTACAATGAGCAGTTCTTC.

The genes are TRBV5-1 and TRBJ2-3, with 7 nucleotides matching TRBD2. CDR3 length: 15 residues. The V gene's germline CDR1 is SGHRS and CDR2 YFSETQ. With V trimmed by 1 base and J by 2 bases, 4 bases remained unmatched. The CDR3 region has the DNA TGCGCCAGCAGCTTGAGTCGGGAGGCCACAGATACGCAGTATTTT. It is translated as CASSLSREATDTQYF.

The chain joins TRBV27 to TRBJ2-7; D possibly matches TRBD1 or TRBD2 (6 bases each). Trimming removed 3 bases at V and 7 bases at J, with 28 bases between. CDR3 length equals 18 residues. Germline V gene data show CDR1 as MNHEY and CDR2 as SMNVEV (reference sequence). CDR3 nucleotide sequence: TGTGCCAGCAGTTTCCGTTCAGGGGAAGCCGGTACGGGAGCGGAGCAGTACTTC. Protein product: CASSFRSGEAGTGAEQYF.

V gene TRBV7-2 combines with J gene TRBJ2-1, with D possibly called TRBD1 or TRBD2 (5 bases each). The CDR3 length is 12 residues. CDR1 and CDR2 from the germline V gene are SGHTA and FQGNSA. Between the trimmed V and J ends, which lost 8 bases and 9 bases, there was a span of 14 bases. In DNA, the CDR3 is TGTGCCAGCGAGAGACTAAGGGGTGAGCAGTTCTTC. It yields the protein CASERLRGEQFF.

The chain recombines TRBV2 with TRBJ2-1; TRBD2 aligns across 10 bases. Germline values: CDR1 SNHLY, CDR2 FYNNEI. V dropped 5 bases and J dropped 6; count of bases not matched to a gene: 7. CDR3 size: 15 residues. The CDR3 sequence: CASSKQREGGNEQFF. For the CDR3, the DNA is TGTGCCAGCAGTAAGCAGCGGGAGGGGGGCAATGAGCAGTTCTTC.

The chain carries TRBV14 and TRBJ2-5; weak D call: TRBD2 (6 bases). V was clipped by 4 bases and J by 11 bases, with 23 bases between them. The CDR3 extends over 15 amino acids. Germline CDR1 reads SGHDN; CDR2 reads FVKESK. CDR3 residues: CASSPRGSPNYVQYF. The CDR3 DNA reads TGTGCCAGCAGCCCTCGGGGGTCGCCGAACTACGTGCAGTACTTC.

This chain links TRBV30 with TRBJ1-2; D unresolved. The CDR3 has 12 amino acids. Germline CDR1 and CDR2: GTSNPN and SVGIG (reference sequence). Trimming pared 0 bases from V and 7 bases from J, leaving 9 bases between. CDR3 nucleotides: TGTGCCTGGAGTGTTATAGGGTTTGGCTACACCTTC. It specifies CAWSVIGFGYTF.

This chain links TRBV4-1 with TRBJ2-1, with TRBD1 matching 10 bases. The CDR3 extends over 17 amino acids. The germline CDR1 and CDR2 sequences are MGHRA and YSYEKL. V was clipped by 2 bases and J by 2 bases; unmatched bases: 6. Here the CDR3 DNA reads TGCGCCAGCAGCCAACCCCGACAGGGGGCACCCTACAATGAGCAGTTCTTC. This sequence encodes CASSQPRQGAPYNEQFF.

The chain carries TRBV27 and TRBJ2-1; 7 bases fit TRBD2. V trimming: 8 bases; J trimming: 6 bases; junction bases outside the gene matches: 7. CDR3 length equals 13 residues. Per germline, CDR1 MNHEY and CDR2 SMNVEV (reference sequence). CDR3 bases: TGTGCCAGCGGGACCGGGACTACCAATGAGCAGTTCTTC. It specifies CASGTGTTNEQFF.

CDR3 nucleotides: TGTGCCAGCAGGGGGCCCGGGGAGCTGTTTTTT. Translating it yields CASRGPGELFF. The chain has TRBV11-2 and TRBJ2-2, with a tentative D call TRBD1 (5 bases). V lost 6 bases and J 6 bases, leaving 5 bases between the germline ends. In germline, CDR1 is SGHAT, CDR2 FQNNGV. This CDR3 has 11 residues.

CDR3 region: CASSLRGDYSNQPQHF. The CDR3, as DNA: TGTGCCAGCAGTTTACGGGGGGATTATAGCAATCAGCCCCAGCATTTT. The gene calls are TRBV27 and TRBJ1-5; D possibly corresponds to TRBD1 (5 bases). This CDR3 is built from 16 residues. CDR1 is MNHEY and CDR2 is SMNVEV in the germline V gene (reference sequence). V was clipped by 2 bases and J by 0 bases, with 11 bases between them.

The V and J genes are TRBV7-3 and TRBJ2-7; TRBD2 agrees at 11 bases. Germline CDR1 and CDR2: SGHTA and FQGTGA. Losses at the gene ends were 0 bases for V and 3 bases for J; bases not matched to a gene: 1. CDR3 length equals 15 residues. CDR3 sequence reads: CASSLTGTSGYEQYF. The CDR3 DNA reads TGTGCCAGCAGCTTAACCGGGACTAGCGGCTACGAGCAGTACTTC.

This clone was detected only a few times. The chain is built from TRBV9 and TRBJ2-3; TRBD2 agrees at 11 bases. The CDR3 covers 16 residues. J lost 4 bases, V lost 4 bases, and 8 bases had no gene match. Germline V gene lookup returns CDR1 SGDLS and CDR2 YYNGEE. CDR3 coding DNA: TGTGCCAGCAGCACCTTAGCGGGAGGGGTGGCAGATACGCAGTATTTT. Protein product: CASSTLAGGVADTQYF.